This TCR beta chain was profiled in a study of blood T cells in healthy people across ages. V was shortened by 2 bases and J by 1 base, with 11 bases between the two germline ends. The CDR3 consists of 15 residues. Germline CDR1 is MDHEN and CDR2 is SYDVKM. With a J-beta primer mix and a sample-barcoded 5' primer, a second PCR ran about 6 to 11 cycles. Using its own MiXCR run on the 5' RACE reads, TCRdb lists one record per CDR3 protein. The sample records 1,300,000 or so distinct CDR3 sequences, 55% to 75% being singletons. The sequenced material came from blood. The receptor's source is a man aged 18 to 29 in good health. The chain joins TRBV28 to TRBJ2-5; tentative D call: TRBD1 (5 bases). DNA for the CDR3: TGTGCCAGCAGTTTAATAGGGGCACTCCAAGAGACCCAGTACTTC. Translation: CASSLIGALQETQYF.